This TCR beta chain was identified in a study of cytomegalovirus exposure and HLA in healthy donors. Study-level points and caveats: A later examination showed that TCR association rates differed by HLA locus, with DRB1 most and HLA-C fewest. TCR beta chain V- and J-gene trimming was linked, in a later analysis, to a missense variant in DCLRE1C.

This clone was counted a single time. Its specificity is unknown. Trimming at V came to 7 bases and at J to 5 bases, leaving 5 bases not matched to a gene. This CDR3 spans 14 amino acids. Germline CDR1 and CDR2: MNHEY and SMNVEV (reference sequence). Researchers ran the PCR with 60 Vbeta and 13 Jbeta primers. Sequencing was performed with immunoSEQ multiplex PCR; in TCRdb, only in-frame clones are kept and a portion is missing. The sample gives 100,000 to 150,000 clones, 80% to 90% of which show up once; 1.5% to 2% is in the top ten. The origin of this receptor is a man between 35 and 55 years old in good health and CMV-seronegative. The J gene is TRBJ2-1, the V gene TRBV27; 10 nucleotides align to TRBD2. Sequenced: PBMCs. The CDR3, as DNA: TGTGCCAGCAAGACTAGCGGGTCGCACAATGAGCAGTTCTTC. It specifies CASKTSGSHNEQFF.